This TCR beta chain originates from a study of graft-versus-host responses after intestinal transplantation. Study background: Anti-thymocyte globulin induction was given to all recipients, followed by tacrolimus and steroids for 2 to 3 years.

Data came from immunoSEQ multiplex PCR; TCRdb stores just in-frame clones and leaves some out. Among 45,000 or so clones, more than 85% were seen once, and the ten largest hold around 4.3%. Whole-study results and caveats: Early post-transplant HvG declines showed an association with peak circulating GvH clone levels.

Note on this clone: Its antigen is unknown.

After removal of 0 bases from V and 4 bases from J, the junction contained 3 bases not matched to a gene. The CDR3 runs to 15 residues. Germline V gene sequence: CDR1 MNHNY, CDR2 SVGAGI (reference sequence). This clonotype originated in a human patient who received an intestinal transplant, so some T cells may come from the graft donor. The chain recombines TRBV6-6 with TRBJ2-7, with 10 nucleotides matching TRBD2. Sequenced material: PBMCs, taken 524 days after transplant. The CDR3, as DNA: TGTGCCAGCAGTTACTCCGCTAGCGGGAGTTACGAGCAGTACTTC. Translating it yields CASSYSASGSYEQYF.